This TCR beta chain is drawn from a study of blood T cell repertoires in COVID-19. The overall study: Italy, Spain and the United States were the sources of the convalescent and acute COVID-19 samples. Nucleic acid was either cDNA or gDNA, and it came from T cells, B-cell-depleted T cells, or PBMCs.

This CDR3 comprises 13 residues. V was trimmed by 9 bases and J by 5 bases, leaving 14 bases between them. The germline V gene has CDR1 LNHDA and CDR2 SQIVND (reference sequence). In the study's own analysis: By means of reference gene primer amplification, nucleated cell counts were estimated. The protocol was immunoSEQ multiplex PCR, while the TCRdb copy is restricted to in-frame clones and leaves out a portion. The V and J calls and the clone size are those of that table, but D and trimming were determined from the DNA. The repertoire holds about 160,000 clones, with approximately 82% as singletons.

The V call is TRBV19, the J call TRBJ2-1, with D perhaps TRBD2 (6 bases). The sample consisted of peripheral blood. The source of this sequence is a man aged 65-85 years who had recovered from COVID-19. The CDR3 region has the DNA TGTGCCAGCCGCGGGACTGATAACAATGAGCAGTTCTTC. Amino acid sequence: CASRGTDNNEQFF.